These 7 T cell receptor beta chains came from one sample sequenced in a study of T cell changes during pregnancy in multiple sclerosis. Profiling relied on immunoSEQ multiplex PCR, and the TCRdb table lists in-frame clones only, not all of them. This sample has about 67,000 clones; roughly 90% occur once, and the top ten carry around 1.4%. The sequencing here drew on peripheral blood, taken in the second trimester of pregnancy. Receptor source: a female donor with multiple sclerosis, enrolled in a pregnancy study.

The chain carries TRBV5-1 and TRBJ2-7; D unresolved. CDR1 SGHRS and CDR2 YFSETQ come from the germline V gene. The CDR3 is made up of 15 amino acids. Trimming cost V 4 bases and J 1 base, with 15 bases left between them. The CDR3 bases are TGCGCCAGCAGCCCCCGACAAGGCCAATCCTACGAGCAGTACTTC. Translation gives CASSPRQGQSYEQYF.

The V call is TRBV19, the J call TRBJ2-1, with 10 bases lining up with TRBD2. The CDR3 contains 14 residues. Germline assignment: CDR1 LNHDA and CDR2 SQIVND (reference sequence). Unmatched junction bases numbered 8, after V lost 7 bases and J lost 8 bases. For the CDR3, the DNA is TGTGCCAGTATAGCTAGCGGGAGATTGGATGAGCAGTTCTTC. Its protein product is CASIASGRLDEQFF.

V usage is TRBV19 and J usage is TRBJ1-6; a possible D gene is TRBD1 (6 bases). From germline, CDR1 is LNHDA and CDR2 SQIVND (reference sequence). The CDR3 length is 17 residues. V was pared by 7 bases and J by 2 bases, with 18 bases between. The CDR3 sequence is CASTRRQGSTYNSPLHF. CDR3 bases: TGTGCCAGTACCCGAAGGCAGGGGAGCACCTATAATTCACCCCTCCACTTT.

The chain combines TRBV2 with TRBJ2-5; 7 bases are a match to TRBD1. Germline values: CDR1 SNHLY, CDR2 FYNNEI. The CDR3 is made up of 15 amino acids. With V trimmed by 6 bases and J by 4 bases, 11 bases remained unmatched. The CDR3 nucleotides read TGTGCCAGCAGAGCAGGGACAGATTTTGGAGAGACCCAGTACTTC. This codes for CASRAGTDFGETQYF.

This rearrangement joins TRBV5-1 to TRBJ1-1, with 11 bases that match TRBD1. With V trimmed by 4 bases and J by 1 base, 3 bases remained unmatched. The CDR3 has 15 amino acids. CDR1 SGHRS and CDR2 YFSETQ come from the germline V gene. The CDR3 loop reads CASSVGQGGNTEAFF. CDR3 DNA sequence: TGCGCCAGCAGCGTGGGACAGGGGGGGAACACTGAAGCTTTCTTT.

The chain combines TRBV4-1 with TRBJ2-1; D not resolved. V was cut by 1 base and J by 9 bases, with 10 bases left in between. Germline V gene data show CDR1 as MGHRA and CDR2 as YSYEKL. The CDR3 spans 13 residues. This CDR3 reads CASSQGSTGEQFF. Here the CDR3 DNA reads TGCGCCAGCAGCCAAGGTAGTACGGGTGAGCAGTTCTTC.

The rearrangement joins TRBV29-1 to TRBJ2-3; 7 bases agree with TRBD2. V shed 4 bases, J shed 0 bases, and the junction held 4 bases outside the gene matches. Per the germline V gene, CDR1 is SQVTM and CDR2 is ANQGSEA. The CDR3 consists of 14 residues. The CDR3 DNA reads as TGCAGCGTTGCACGGCGGGGGAGCACAGATACGCAGTATTTT. Translating it yields CSVARRGSTDTQYF.